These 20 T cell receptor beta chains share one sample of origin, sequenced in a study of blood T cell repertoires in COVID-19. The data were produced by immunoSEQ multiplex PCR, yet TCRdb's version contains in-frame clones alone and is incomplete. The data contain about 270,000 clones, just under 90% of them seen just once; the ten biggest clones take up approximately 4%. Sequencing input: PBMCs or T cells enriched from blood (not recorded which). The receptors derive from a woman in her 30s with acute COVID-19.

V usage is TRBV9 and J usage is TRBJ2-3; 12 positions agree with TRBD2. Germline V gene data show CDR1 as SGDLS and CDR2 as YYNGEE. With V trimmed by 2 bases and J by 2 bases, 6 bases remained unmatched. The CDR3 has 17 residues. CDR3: CASSVGLAGTYTDTQYF. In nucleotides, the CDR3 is TGTGCCAGCAGCGTCGGACTAGCGGGGACTTACACAGATACGCAGTATTTT. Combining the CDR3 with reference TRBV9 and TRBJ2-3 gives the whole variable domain DSGVTQTPKHLITATGQRVTLRCSPRSGDLSVYWYQQSLDQGLQFLIQYYNGEERAKGNILERFSAQQFPDLHSELNLSSLELGDSALYFCASSVGLAGTYTDTQYFGPGTRLTVL.

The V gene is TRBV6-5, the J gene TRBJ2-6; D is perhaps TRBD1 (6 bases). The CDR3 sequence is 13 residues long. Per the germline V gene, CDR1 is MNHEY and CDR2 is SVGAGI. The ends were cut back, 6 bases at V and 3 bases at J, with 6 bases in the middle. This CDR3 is CASRDSGANVLTF. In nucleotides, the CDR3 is TGTGCCAGCAGGGACAGTGGGGCCAACGTCCTGACTTTC.

The CDR3 nucleotides are TGTGCCAGCAGTTTATGGGCAGACGCCGGGGAGCTGTTTTTT. Residues: CASSLWADAGELFF. V usage is TRBV27 and J usage is TRBJ2-2; no clear D. Germline V lookup: CDR1 MNHEY, CDR2 SMNVEV (reference sequence). The CDR3 sequence is 14 residues long. Trimming cost V 1 base and J 6 bases, with 9 bases left between them.

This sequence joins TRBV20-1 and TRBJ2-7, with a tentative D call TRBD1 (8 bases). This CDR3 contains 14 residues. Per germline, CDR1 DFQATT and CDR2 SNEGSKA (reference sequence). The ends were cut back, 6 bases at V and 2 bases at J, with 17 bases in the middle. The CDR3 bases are TGCAGTGCCAGTTACAGGGGGGGGACCTACGAGCAGTACTTC. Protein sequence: CSASYRGGTYEQYF.

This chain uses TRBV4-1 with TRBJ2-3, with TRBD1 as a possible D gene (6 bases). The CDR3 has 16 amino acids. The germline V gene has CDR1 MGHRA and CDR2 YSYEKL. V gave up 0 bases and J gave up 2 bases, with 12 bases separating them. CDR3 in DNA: TGCGCCAGCAGCCAAGAGTCCCCAGGGGTCACAGATACGCAGTATTTT. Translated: CASSQESPGVTDTQYF.

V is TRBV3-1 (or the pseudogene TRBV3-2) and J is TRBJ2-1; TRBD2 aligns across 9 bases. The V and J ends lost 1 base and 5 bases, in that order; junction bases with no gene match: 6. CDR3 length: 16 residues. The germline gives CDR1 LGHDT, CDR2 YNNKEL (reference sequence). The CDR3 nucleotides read TGTGCCAGCAGCCAAGTGTCGGGACTAGCAGACAATGAGCAGTTCTTC. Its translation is CASSQVSGLADNEQFF.

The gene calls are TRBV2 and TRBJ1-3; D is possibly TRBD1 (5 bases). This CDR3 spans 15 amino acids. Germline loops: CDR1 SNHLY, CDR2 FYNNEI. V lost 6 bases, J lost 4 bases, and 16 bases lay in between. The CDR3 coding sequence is TGTGCCAGCAGAGATTCAGGGTCTGGAGGAAACACCATATATTTT. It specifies CASRDSGSGGNTIYF.

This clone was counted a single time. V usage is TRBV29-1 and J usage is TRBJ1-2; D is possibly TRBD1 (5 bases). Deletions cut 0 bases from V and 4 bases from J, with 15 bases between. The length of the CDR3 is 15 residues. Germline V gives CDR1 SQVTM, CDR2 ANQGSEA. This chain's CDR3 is CSVEDPGGGAYGYTF. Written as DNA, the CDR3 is TGCAGCGTTGAAGATCCCGGGGGGGGAGCCTATGGCTACACCTTC.

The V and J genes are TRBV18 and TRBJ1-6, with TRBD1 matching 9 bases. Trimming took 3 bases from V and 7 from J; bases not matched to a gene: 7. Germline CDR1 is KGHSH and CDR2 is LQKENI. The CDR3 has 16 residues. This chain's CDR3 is CASSPNTGGRNSPLHF. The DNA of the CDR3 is TGTGCCAGCTCACCTAATACAGGGGGCCGGAATTCACCCCTCCACTTT.

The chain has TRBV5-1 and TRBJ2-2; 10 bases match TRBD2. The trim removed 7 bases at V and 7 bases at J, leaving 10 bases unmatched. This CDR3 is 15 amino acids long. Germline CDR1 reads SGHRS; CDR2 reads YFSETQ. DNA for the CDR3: TGCGCCAGCTCCCCACTAGCGGGATCCGGCGGGGAGCTGTTTTTT. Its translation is CASSPLAGSGGELFF.

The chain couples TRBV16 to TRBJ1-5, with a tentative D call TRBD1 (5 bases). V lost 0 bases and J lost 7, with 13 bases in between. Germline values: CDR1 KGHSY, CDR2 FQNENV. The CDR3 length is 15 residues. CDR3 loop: CASSQSDMGSQPQHF. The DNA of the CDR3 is TGTGCCAGCAGCCAATCGGACATGGGTTCGCAGCCCCAGCATTTT.

The CDR3 DNA follows: TGTGCCAGCAGCCAAGGAATTCCCAGCGGGAGTCGCAGCAGTGAGCAGTTCTTC. This gives the protein CASSQGIPSGSRSSEQFF. The rearrangement links TRBV3-1 (or the pseudogene TRBV3-2) to TRBJ2-1; TRBD2 agrees at 8 bases. The CDR3 is made up of 18 amino acids. V gave up 1 base and J gave up 9 bases; unmatched junction bases: 17. Germline V lookup: CDR1 LGHDT, CDR2 YNNKEL (reference sequence).

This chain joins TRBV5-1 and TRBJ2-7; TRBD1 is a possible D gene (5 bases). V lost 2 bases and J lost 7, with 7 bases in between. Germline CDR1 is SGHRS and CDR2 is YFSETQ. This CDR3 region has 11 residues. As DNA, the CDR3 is TGCGCCAGCAGCTTAGGGGAAGAGCAGTACTTC. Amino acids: CASSLGEEQYF.

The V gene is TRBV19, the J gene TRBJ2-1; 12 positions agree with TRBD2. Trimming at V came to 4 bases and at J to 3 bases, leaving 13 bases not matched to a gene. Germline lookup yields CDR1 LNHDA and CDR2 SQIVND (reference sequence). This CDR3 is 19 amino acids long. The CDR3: CASSRRTSGTITSYNEQFF. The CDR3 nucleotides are TGTGCCAGTAGTAGACGGACTAGCGGGACCATCACGAGCTACAATGAGCAGTTCTTC.

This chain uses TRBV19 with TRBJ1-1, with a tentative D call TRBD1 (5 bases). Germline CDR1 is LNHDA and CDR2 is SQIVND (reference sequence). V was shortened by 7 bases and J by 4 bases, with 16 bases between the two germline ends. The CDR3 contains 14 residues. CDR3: CASNEVWGTTEAFF. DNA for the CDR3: TGTGCCAGTAACGAAGTGTGGGGCACCACTGAAGCTTTCTTT.

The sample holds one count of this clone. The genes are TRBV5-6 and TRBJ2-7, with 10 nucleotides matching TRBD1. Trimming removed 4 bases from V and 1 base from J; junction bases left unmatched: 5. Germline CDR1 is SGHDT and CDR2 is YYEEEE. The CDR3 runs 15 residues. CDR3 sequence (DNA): TGTGCCAGCAGCCCCCCGGGACAGGGGTCCTACGAGCAGTACTTC. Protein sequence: CASSPPGQGSYEQYF. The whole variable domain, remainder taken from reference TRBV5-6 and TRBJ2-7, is DAGVTQSPTHLIKTRGQQVTLRCSPKSGHDTVSWYQQALGQGPQFIFQYYEEEERQRGNFPDRFSGHQFPNYSSELNVNALLLGDSALYLCASSPPGQGSYEQYFGPGTRLTVT.

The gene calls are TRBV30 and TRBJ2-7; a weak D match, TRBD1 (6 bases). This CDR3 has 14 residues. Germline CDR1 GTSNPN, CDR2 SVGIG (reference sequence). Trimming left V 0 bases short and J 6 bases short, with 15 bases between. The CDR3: CAWSVGRGQFEQYF. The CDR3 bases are TGTGCCTGGAGTGTTGGCAGGGGCCAGTTCGAGCAGTACTTC.

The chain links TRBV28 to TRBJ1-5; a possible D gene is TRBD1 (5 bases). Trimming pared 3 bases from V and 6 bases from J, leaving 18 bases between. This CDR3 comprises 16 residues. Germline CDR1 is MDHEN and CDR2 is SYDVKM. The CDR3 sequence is CASSFVRTLSGQPQHF. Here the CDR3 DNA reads TGTGCCAGCAGTTTCGTCCGGACATTGTCCGGTCAGCCCCAGCATTTT.

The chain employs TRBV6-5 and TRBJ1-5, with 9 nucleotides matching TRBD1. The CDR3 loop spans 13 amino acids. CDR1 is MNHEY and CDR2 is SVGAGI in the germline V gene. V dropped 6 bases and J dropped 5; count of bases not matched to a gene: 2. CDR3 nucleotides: TGTGCCAGCAGCGGGACAGGGTATCAGCCCCAGCATTTT. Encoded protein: CASSGTGYQPQHF.

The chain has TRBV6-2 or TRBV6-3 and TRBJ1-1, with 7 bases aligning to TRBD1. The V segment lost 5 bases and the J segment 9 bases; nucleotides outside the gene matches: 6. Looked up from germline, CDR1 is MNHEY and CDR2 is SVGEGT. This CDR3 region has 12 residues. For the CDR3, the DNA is TGTGCCAGCAGTCAACAGGGGTTGAAAGCTTTCTTT. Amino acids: CASSQQGLKAFF.